Listed below are T cell receptor beta chains from one sample, sequenced in a study of blood T cell repertoires in COVID-19. The repertoire was sequenced with immunoSEQ multiplex PCR; TCRdb's copy has only in-frame clones and lacks some. Found here are approximately 76,000 clones, about 80% of them singletons; the top ten hold roughly 6%. The sample consisted of peripheral blood. These receptor sequences come from a woman in her sixties with acute or convalescent COVID-19. The CDR3 runs from the conserved cysteine through the conserved F or W. A D gene is named only where the DNA matches it firmly. Size tells how often a clone was seen (once, few, many) or the class of an expanded clone, and some rows leave it out.

CDR3 protein | CDR3 DNA | D gene | V gene | clone size | J gene
CASSQLGVPGIQYF | TGTGCCAGCAGCCAACTCGGGGTACCGGGCATTCAGTACTTC | . | TRBV3-1/TRBV3-2 | . | TRBJ2-4
CASPGRQGTEAFF | TGTGCCAGCCCTGGCCGACAGGGGACTGAAGCTTTCTTT | TRBD1 | TRBV6-5 | . | TRBJ1-1
CASSLSYGDTQYF | TGCGCCAGCAGCTTGTCTTACGGAGATACGCAGTATTTT | . | TRBV5-1 | few | TRBJ2-3
CASSRSGLAYNEQFF | TGTGCCAGCAGCAGGAGCGGCCTTGCCTACAATGAGCAGTTCTTC | . | TRBV7-2 | once | TRBJ2-1
CASSQKKGLEYEQYF | TGTGCCAGCAGCCAAAAGAAGGGACTAGAGTACGAGCAGTACTTC | TRBD2 | TRBV4-2 | . | TRBJ2-7
CASSQDGGTSSTDTQYF | TGCGCCAGCAGCCAAGACGGGGGGACCTCAAGCACAGATACGCAGTATTTT | TRBD2 | TRBV4-1 | many | TRBJ2-3
CASSQEGRQGGNTEAFF | TGTGCCAGCAGCCAAGAGGGAAGGCAGGGGGGGAACACTGAAGCTTTCTTT | TRBD1 | TRBV4-2 | once | TRBJ1-1
CASSHGGAGAFF | TGTGCCAGCAGCCATGGAGGGGCGGGTGCTTTCTTT | . | TRBV3-1/TRBV3-2 | once | TRBJ1-1
CASSKTLGGGPDTQYF | TGTGCCAGCAGCAAAACCCTCGGCGGGGGGCCAGATACGCAGTATTTT | TRBD2 | TRBV4-2 | few | TRBJ2-3
CASSPKGQGNTGELFF | TGTGCCAGTAGTCCCAAGGGACAGGGCAACACCGGGGAGCTGTTTTTT | TRBD1 | TRBV19 | . | TRBJ2-2
CASSPSHGVGGNTEAFF | TGTGCCAGCAGTCCATCTCACGGGGTAGGGGGGAACACTGAAGCTTTCTTT | . | TRBV11-3 | . | TRBJ1-1
CASSYSQGARSAEAFF | TGTGCCAGCAGTTACTCACAGGGGGCGAGGTCCGCTGAAGCTTTCTTT | TRBD1 | TRBV6-5 | . | TRBJ1-1
CASSPGSKDQPQHF | TGTGCCAGCAGCCCAGGGTCCAAAGATCAGCCCCAGCATTTT | . | TRBV5-6 | . | TRBJ1-5
CASRGRGNTEAFF | TGCGCCAGCAGGGGCAGGGGGAACACTGAAGCTTTCTTT | . | TRBV5-1 | . | TRBJ1-1
CASSPRGGRGEKLFF | TGTGCCAGCAGCCCCCGGGGAGGGAGGGGTGAAAAACTGTTTTTT | . | TRBV9 | . | TRBJ1-4
CASSPPFGQGETQYF | TGTGCCAGCTCACCACCGTTCGGACAGGGAGAGACCCAGTACTTC | TRBD1 | TRBV18 | . | TRBJ2-5
CASTYVTGLSYEQYF | TGTGCCAGCACCTACGTGACAGGGTTAAGCTACGAGCAGTACTTC | TRBD1 | TRBV5-6 | . | TRBJ2-7
CATSDPLAGGAVNTQYF | TGTGCCACCAGTGACCCTCTAGCGGGGGGGGCCGTCAATACGCAGTATTTT | TRBD2 | TRBV24-1 | . | TRBJ2-3
CASSFEQAADEQFF | TGTGCCAGCAGTTTTGAACAGGCAGCCGATGAGCAGTTCTTC | . | TRBV27 | . | TRBJ2-1
CASSQGLSGLNSGNTIYF | TGTGCCAGCAGCCAAGGACTTTCTGGGTTAAACTCTGGAAACACCATATATTTT | . | TRBV4-2 | once | TRBJ1-3
CASSLRGHGFRTGELFF | TGTGCCAGCAGTCTCAGGGGGCATGGGTTTCGTACCGGGGAGCTGTTTTTT | TRBD1 | TRBV6-6 | . | TRBJ2-2
CASTTSQGRGYTF | TGTGCCAGTACTACCTCGCAGGGTCGAGGCTACACCTTC | . | TRBV19 | . | TRBJ1-2
CASSLGTSGGKETQYF | TGTGCCAGCAGCCTAGGGACTAGCGGGGGGAAAGAGACCCAGTACTTC | TRBD2 | TRBV5-4 | once | TRBJ2-5
CASSIVGRGPQHF | TGTGCCAGTAGTATAGTGGGGCGAGGGCCCCAGCATTTT | . | TRBV19 | . | TRBJ1-5
CASSLGLGQGDGYTF | TGTGCCAGCAGCTTGGGTTTGGGACAGGGGGATGGCTACACCTTC | TRBD1 | TRBV5-5 | once | TRBJ1-2
CASSLPGTSDYEQYF | TGTGCCAGCTCACTACCCGGGACTAGCGACTACGAGCAGTACTTC | TRBD2 | TRBV18 | . | TRBJ2-7
CASSPLAGGYNEQFF | TGTGCCAGCAGCCCTTTGGCGGGGGGGTACAATGAGCAGTTCTTC | TRBD2 | TRBV5-5 | . | TRBJ2-1
CSVAPRGTEQFF | TGCAGCGTTGCCCCTCGGGGGACTGAGCAGTTCTTC | . | TRBV29-1 | . | TRBJ2-1
CASSHQGQGPYQPQHF | TGTGCCAGCAGCCACCAGGGACAGGGCCCTTATCAGCCCCAGCATTTT | TRBD1 | TRBV3-1/TRBV3-2 | . | TRBJ1-5
CASSPSLQTGSPGNTIYF | TGCGCCAGCAGCCCCTCCCTCCAGACAGGGAGCCCTGGAAACACCATATATTTT | TRBD1 | TRBV5-1 | . | TRBJ1-3
CASSPPGQTIYGYTF | TGTGCCAGCAGTCCGCCGGGACAGACCATCTATGGCTACACCTTC | TRBD1 | TRBV27 | . | TRBJ1-2
CASSQRTLQGSPYEQYF | TGTGCCAGCAGCCAAAGAACCCTACAGGGGTCACCATACGAGCAGTACTTC | TRBD1 | TRBV14 | once | TRBJ2-7
CASSSRTGGTMNTEAFF | TGTGCCAGCAGCTCTCGGACAGGGGGAACCATGAACACTGAAGCTTTCTTT | TRBD1 | TRBV9 | . | TRBJ1-1
CASSLEQRTDTQYF | TGCGCCAGCAGCTTGGAACAGCGCACAGATACGCAGTATTTT | . | TRBV5-1 | . | TRBJ2-3
CASSLEGQGQETQYF | TGTGCCAGCAGCTTGGAAGGGCAGGGGCAAGAGACCCAGTACTTC | . | TRBV5-6 | . | TRBJ2-5
CASSRGQGIFNEQFF | TGTGCCAGCAGCCGGGGACAGGGTATATTCAATGAGCAGTTCTTC | TRBD1 | TRBV7-9 | . | TRBJ2-1
CASSVAPRNTGELFF | TGTGCCAGCAGCGTAGCGCCCAGAAACACCGGGGAGCTGTTTTTT | . | TRBV9 | . | TRBJ2-2
CASSYAGGTYGYTF | TGTGCCAGCAGTTACGCAGGGGGCACCTATGGCTACACCTTC | TRBD1 | TRBV6-5 | . | TRBJ1-2
CASSQWTSSNYGYTF | TGTGCCAGCAGCCAGTGGACATCATCGAACTATGGCTACACCTTC | . | TRBV3-1/TRBV3-2 | once | TRBJ1-2
CASSLGGTGFQETQYF | TGTGCCAGCAGCTTAGGCGGGACAGGGTTTCAAGAGACCCAGTACTTC | TRBD1 | TRBV7-9 | . | TRBJ2-5
CASAILAEAFF | TGTGCCAGCGCGATTCTTGCTGAAGCTTTCTTT | . | TRBV2 | . | TRBJ1-1
CASSEQQPGELFF | TGTGCCAGCAGTGAGCAACAGCCCGGGGAGCTGTTTTTT | . | TRBV6-1 | . | TRBJ2-2
CASSSSDRGQWNEQYF | TGTGCCAGCAGCTCATCCGACAGGGGGCAATGGAACGAGCAGTACTTC | TRBD1 | TRBV7-9 | medium-sized | TRBJ2-7
CATSRAQGGDGYTF | TGTGCCACCAGCAGAGCACAGGGTGGCGATGGCTACACCTTC | . | TRBV15 | few | TRBJ1-2
CASKDSFANTGELFF | TGTGCCAGTAAGGACAGTTTCGCGAACACCGGGGAGCTGTTTTTT | . | TRBV19 | . | TRBJ2-2
CATNGHVYGYTF | TGTGCCACCAACGGACACGTCTATGGCTACACCTTC | . | TRBV24-1 | few | TRBJ1-2
CASGGTGINYGYTF | TGTGCCAGCGGTGGGACAGGGATTAACTATGGCTACACCTTC | TRBD1 | TRBV3-1/TRBV3-2 | . | TRBJ1-2
CASSPELMNTEAFF | TGCGCCAGCAGCCCGGAGTTAATGAACACTGAAGCTTTCTTT | . | TRBV5-1 | . | TRBJ1-1
CASSRQVSSYEQYF | TGTGCCAGCAGCCGTCAGGTGTCATCCTACGAGCAGTACTTC | . | TRBV27 | . | TRBJ2-7
CASSLGLTLGPDTQYF | TGTGCCAGCAGCCTGGGCCTAACCCTGGGGCCAGATACGCAGTATTTT | . | TRBV5-4 | . | TRBJ2-3
CATSDSGTGRDTQYF | TGTGCCACCAGTGACTCCGGGACAGGGAGAGATACGCAGTATTTT | TRBD1 | TRBV24-1 | . | TRBJ2-3
CASQGSNQPQHF | TGTGCCTCTCAGGGTAGCAATCAGCCCCAGCATTTT | . | TRBV6-6 | . | TRBJ1-5
CASRWSKDTNTEAFF | TGTGCCAGCAGGTGGAGCAAGGATACGAACACTGAAGCTTTCTTT | . | TRBV5-5 | . | TRBJ1-1
CASSSSEGYSNQPQHF | TGTGCCAGTAGTTCCTCCGAGGGCTATAGCAATCAGCCCCAGCATTTT | . | TRBV19 | . | TRBJ1-5
CATSYQSWGRSTDTQYF | TGTGCCACCAGCTATCAGAGTTGGGGGCGTAGCACAGATACGCAGTATTTT | . | TRBV15 | . | TRBJ2-3